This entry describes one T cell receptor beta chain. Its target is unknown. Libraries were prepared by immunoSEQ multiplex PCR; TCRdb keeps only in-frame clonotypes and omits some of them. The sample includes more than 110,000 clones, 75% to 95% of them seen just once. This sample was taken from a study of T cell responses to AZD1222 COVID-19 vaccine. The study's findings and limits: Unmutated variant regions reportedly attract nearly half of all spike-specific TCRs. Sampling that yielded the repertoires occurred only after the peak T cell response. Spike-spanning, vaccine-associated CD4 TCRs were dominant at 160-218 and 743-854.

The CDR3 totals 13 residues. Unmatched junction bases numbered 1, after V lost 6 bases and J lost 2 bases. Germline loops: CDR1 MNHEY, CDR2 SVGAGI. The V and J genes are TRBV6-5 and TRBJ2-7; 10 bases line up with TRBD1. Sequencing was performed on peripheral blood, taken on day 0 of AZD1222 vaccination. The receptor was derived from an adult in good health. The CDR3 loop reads CASRDRGTYEQYF. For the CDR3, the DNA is TGTGCCAGCAGGGACAGGGGGACCTACGAGCAGTACTTC.